These T cell receptor beta chains were read from a single sample in a study of PD-1 blockade in classical Hodgkin lymphoma. Sequenced by immunoSEQ multiplex PCR; TCRdb stores in-frame clones only, minus some. Of approximately 41,000 clones listed, 86% are singletons. The specimen comprised peripheral blood mononuclear cells (PBMCs), sampled before the second cycle of nivolumab. The receptors were sampled from a human donor with classical Hodgkin lymphoma. The CDR3 runs from the conserved cysteine through the conserved F or W. The order of the fields is D gene, J gene, V gene, clone size, CDR3 DNA, CDR3 protein. D genes are given only for firm matches. Some rows mark clone size as missing; the rest say once, few, many or name a class of expanded clone.

>NA|TRBJ1-1|TRBV7-2|NA
TGTGCCAGCAGCTTATATGCAGGGCAAACTGAAGCTTTCTTT
CASSLYAGQTEAFF
>NA|TRBJ1-5|TRBV27|NA
TGTGCCAGCAGTTTATCAGGGGGAAGGAGCAATCAGCCCCAGCATTTT
CASSLSGGRSNQPQHF
>NA|TRBJ1-1|TRBV7-2|NA
TGTGCCAGCAGCTGGAGGGTGGTGGGCACTGAAGCTTTCTTT
CASSWRVVGTEAFF
>NA|TRBJ1-4|TRBV5-4|NA
TGTGCCAGCAGCTCCGCGGGGGGGGATGAAAAACTGTTTTTT
CASSSAGGDEKLFF
>TRBD1|TRBJ2-7|TRBV7-9|once
TGTGCCAGCAGACACTCCGGGACAGTGGATTACGAGCAGTACTTC
CASRHSGTVDYEQYF
>TRBD1|TRBJ1-5|TRBV28|NA
TGTGCCAGCAGAGGACAGGGCGGTCAGCCCCAGCATTTT
CASRGQGGQPQHF
>NA|TRBJ2-3|TRBV6-5|NA
TGTGCCAGCAGATCCACAGGGTTTCCAGATACGCAGTATTTT
CASRSTGFPDTQYF
>TRBD1|TRBJ1-4|TRBV6-1|NA
TGTGCCAGCAATCAGCAGGGGGTCCGGGAAAAACTGTTTTTT
CASNQQGVREKLFF
>NA|TRBJ2-3|TRBV9|once
TGTGCCAGCAGCGTAGGACTTCGCACAGATACGCAGTATTTT
CASSVGLRTDTQYF
>NA|TRBJ2-1|TRBV5-1|NA
TGCGCCAGCAGCTTCATACGCAATGAGCAGTTCTTC
CASSFIRNEQFF
>NA|TRBJ1-4|TRBV6-6|NA
TGTGCCAGCAGCCGGGACTCAAGGGTTGAGAAACTGTTTTTT
CASSRDSRVEKLFF
>TRBD2|TRBJ2-7|TRBV5-1|few
TGCGCCAGCAGCTTGGAGACGGGGGGGCAGTACTTC
CASSLETGGQYF
>TRBD1|TRBJ1-2|TRBV27|NA
TGTGCCAGCAGTTCACTTCGGACAGGGCGAAACTATGGCTACACCTTC
CASSSLRTGRNYGYTF
>TRBD1|TRBJ1-1|TRBV19|NA
TGTGCCACAAAGGGCAGGGGGATTAAGAACACTGAAGCTTTCTTT
CATKGRGIKNTEAFF
>TRBD1|TRBJ1-2|TRBV6-1|NA
TGTGCCAGCAGTGAATCAGGGGGCGCGGGCGGCTACACCTTC
CASSESGGAGGYTF
>TRBD2|TRBJ2-3|TRBV7-9|NA
TGTGCCAGCAGCTTACTAGCGGGAGTCCTAAAAGATACGCAGTATTTT
CASSLLAGVLKDTQYF
>NA|TRBJ1-1|TRBV7-3|NA
TGTGCCAGCAGCTCAACCCGACAGCACACTGAAGCTTTCTTT
CASSSTRQHTEAFF
>NA|TRBJ2-7|TRBV7-9|NA
TGTGCCAGCAGCCAACCAAAGAGAGGGGTCTACGAGCAGTACTTC
CASSQPKRGVYEQYF
>NA|TRBJ2-6|TRBV18|NA
TGTGCCAGCTCACCCGACTCTGGGGCCAACGTCCTGACTTTC
CASSPDSGANVLTF
>NA|TRBJ2-3|TRBV14|few
TGTGCCAGCAGCCAAGAGAGGTACACAGATACGCAGTATTTT
CASSQERYTDTQYF
>NA|TRBJ2-5|TRBV28|NA
TGTGCCAGCAGTCCGCCCGACAGGGCGGGGAGGGAGACCCAGTACTTC
CASSPPDRAGRETQYF
>TRBD1|TRBJ1-4|TRBV19|NA
TGTGCCAGTAGTATCACTGCGGACAGGACGGTTGAAAAACTGTTTTTT
CASSITADRTVEKLFF
>NA|TRBJ1-4|TRBV6-1|NA
TGTGCCAGCAGTGTCCGCTGGTGGGGGGATGAAAAACTGTTTTTT
CASSVRWWGDEKLFF
>NA|TRBJ1-3|TRBV15|NA
TGTGCCACCAGCAGAGGCTCCCCGAATCCCCGGTGGCAGGACGGGGAGAACACCATATATTTT
CATSRGSPNPRWQDGENTIYF
>NA|TRBJ2-1|TRBV5-5|once
TGTGCCAGCAGCTTGGGCAGTGGGGTTTACAATGAGCAGTTCTTC
CASSLGSGVYNEQFF